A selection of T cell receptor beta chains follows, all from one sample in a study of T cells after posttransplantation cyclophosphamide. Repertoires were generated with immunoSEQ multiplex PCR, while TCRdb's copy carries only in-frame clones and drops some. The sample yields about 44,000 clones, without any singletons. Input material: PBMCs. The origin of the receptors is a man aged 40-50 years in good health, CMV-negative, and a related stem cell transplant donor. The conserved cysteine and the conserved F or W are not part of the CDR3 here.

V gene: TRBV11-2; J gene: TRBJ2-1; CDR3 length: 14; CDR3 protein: ASSSRLAGGHGEQF
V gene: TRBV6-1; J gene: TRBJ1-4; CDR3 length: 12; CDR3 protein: ASNRNGINEKLF
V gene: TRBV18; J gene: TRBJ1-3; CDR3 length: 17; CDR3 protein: ASSPLLPGQGVSGNTIY
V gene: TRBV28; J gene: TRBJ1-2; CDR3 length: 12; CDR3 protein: ASSYPGTEDGYT
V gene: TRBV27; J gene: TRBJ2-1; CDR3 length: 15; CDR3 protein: ASSLYWRRGTYNEQF
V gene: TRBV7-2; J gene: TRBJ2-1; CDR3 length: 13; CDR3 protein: ASSPPGLAANEQF
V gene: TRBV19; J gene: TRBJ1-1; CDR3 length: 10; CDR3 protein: ASSILGARAF
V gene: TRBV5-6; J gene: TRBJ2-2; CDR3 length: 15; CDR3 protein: ASSFIAGGASGGELF
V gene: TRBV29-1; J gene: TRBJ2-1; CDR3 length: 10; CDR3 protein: SVEVGVPSGL
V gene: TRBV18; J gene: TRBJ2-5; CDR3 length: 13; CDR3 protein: ASSPPLGGIETQY
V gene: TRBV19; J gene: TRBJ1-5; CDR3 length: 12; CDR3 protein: ASSANSRNQPQH
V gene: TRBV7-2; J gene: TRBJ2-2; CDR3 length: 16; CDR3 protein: ASSLVLAGGTNTGELF
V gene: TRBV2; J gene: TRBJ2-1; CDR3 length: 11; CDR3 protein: ASSVGTGVEQF
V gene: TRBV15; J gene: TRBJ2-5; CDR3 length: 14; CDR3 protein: ATSRDGTGWGETQY
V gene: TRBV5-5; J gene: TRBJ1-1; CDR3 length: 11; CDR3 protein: ASSLATVSWAF
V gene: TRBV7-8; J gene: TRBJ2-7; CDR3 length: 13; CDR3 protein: ASSLGRGDAYEQY
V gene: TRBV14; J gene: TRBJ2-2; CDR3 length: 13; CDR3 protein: ASSLASGGTGELF
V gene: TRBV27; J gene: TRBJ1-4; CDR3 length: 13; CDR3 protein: ASSLIQGAGEKLF
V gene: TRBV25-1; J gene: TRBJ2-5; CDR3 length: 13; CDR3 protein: ASSDSRRYQETQY
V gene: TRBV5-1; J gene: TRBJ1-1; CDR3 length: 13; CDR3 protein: ASSLVWGGDTEAF
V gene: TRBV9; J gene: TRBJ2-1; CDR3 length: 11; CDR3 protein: ASSRTGSVEQF
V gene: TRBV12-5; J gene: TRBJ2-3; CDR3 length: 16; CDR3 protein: ASGLGTGLAGATDTQY
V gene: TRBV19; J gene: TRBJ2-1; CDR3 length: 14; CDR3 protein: ASSSSGTGRVNEQF
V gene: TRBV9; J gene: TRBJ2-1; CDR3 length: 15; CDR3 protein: ASSDGLAGVAYNEQF
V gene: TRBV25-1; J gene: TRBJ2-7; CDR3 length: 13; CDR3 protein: ASSEPGQGVYEQY
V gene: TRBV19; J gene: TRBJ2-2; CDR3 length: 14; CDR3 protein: ASSIRGDATTGELF
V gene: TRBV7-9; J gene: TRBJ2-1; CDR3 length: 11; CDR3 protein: ASSLGGVNEQF
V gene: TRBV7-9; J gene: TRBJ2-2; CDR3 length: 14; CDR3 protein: ASSSKAGWNTGELF
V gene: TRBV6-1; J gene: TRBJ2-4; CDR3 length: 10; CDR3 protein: ASSERTIKMY
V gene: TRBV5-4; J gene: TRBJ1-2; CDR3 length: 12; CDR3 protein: ASSQGDSIYGYT
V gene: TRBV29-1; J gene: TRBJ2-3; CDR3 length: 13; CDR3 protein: SVENRGFSTDTQY
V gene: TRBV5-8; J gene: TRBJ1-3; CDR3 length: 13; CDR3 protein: ASSSDRVPGNTIY
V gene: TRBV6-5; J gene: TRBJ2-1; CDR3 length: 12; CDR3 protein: ASSRGSTGNEQF
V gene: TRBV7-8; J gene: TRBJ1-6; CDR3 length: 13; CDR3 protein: ASSPRTGFVSPLH
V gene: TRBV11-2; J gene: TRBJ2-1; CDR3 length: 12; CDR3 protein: ASKWDSSYNEQF
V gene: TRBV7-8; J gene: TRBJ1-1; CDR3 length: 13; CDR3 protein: ASSLGGGSGTEAF
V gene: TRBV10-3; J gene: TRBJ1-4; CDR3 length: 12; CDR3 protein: AISVGAETEKLF
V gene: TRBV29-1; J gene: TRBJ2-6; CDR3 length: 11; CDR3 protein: SVAQGQANVLT
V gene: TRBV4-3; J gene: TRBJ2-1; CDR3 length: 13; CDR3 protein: ASSQFETIDNEQF
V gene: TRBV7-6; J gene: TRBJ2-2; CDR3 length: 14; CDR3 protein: ASSSALAGGTGELF
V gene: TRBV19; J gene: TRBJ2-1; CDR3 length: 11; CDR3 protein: ASGLDGYNEQF
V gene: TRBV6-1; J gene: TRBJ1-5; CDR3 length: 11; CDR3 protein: ASERGGGQPQH
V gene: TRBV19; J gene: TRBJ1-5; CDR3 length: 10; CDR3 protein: ASRVGFQPQH
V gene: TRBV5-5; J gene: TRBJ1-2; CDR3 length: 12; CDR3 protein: ASSPQGIYYGYT
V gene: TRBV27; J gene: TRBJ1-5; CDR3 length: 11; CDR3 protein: ASSLVSNQPQH
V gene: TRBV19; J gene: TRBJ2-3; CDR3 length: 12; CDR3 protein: ASSQPGGTDTQY